This record concerns one T cell receptor beta chain sequence. Its antigen is unidentified. Individual cDNA molecules received unique molecular identifiers during library preparation. One entry per CDR3 protein, called by TCRdb with MiXCR from the 5' RACE reads. The sample consists of tens of thousands of distinct CDR3 sequences, less than 7% of them appearing once. The germline gives CDR1 SNHLY, CDR2 FYNNEI. The length of the CDR3 is 13 residues. With 6 bases clipped from V and 4 bases from J, the junction kept 3 bases outside the gene matches. This entry is derived from a study of early T cells in non-severe SARS-CoV-2 infection. The overall study: It was bulk RNA from unsorted whole blood that was sequenced, and the chains were unpaired.

Notes on the study in general: In VDJdb matching, anti-spike CD8 responses were favored while private and CD4 specificities went missing.

The chain carries TRBV2 and TRBJ2-1; 7 nucleotides line up with TRBD1. The receptor was isolated from an adult who was a healthcare worker with PCR-confirmed SARS-CoV-2 infection or an uninfected control (not recorded which). The sequenced sample consisted of whole blood. CDR3 protein: CASRVTGYNEQFF. CDR3 DNA sequence: TGTGCCAGCAGGGTGACAGGGTACAATGAGCAGTTCTTC.